This TCR beta chain was retrieved from a study of neurological immune-mediated disorders. The study, taken as a whole, reports: It was the repertoires of 18 of 34 multiple sclerosis patients that phylogenetic grouping placed in one related-CDR3 cluster, which is a possible signature.

There are 13 residues in the CDR3. Trimming cost V 0 bases and J 3 bases, with 6 bases left between them. CDR1 and CDR2 from the germline V gene are SGHNT and YYREEE (reference sequence). This clonotype was observed many times. The target antigen is unknown. TCRdb recomputed calls from the 5' RACE reads with MiXCR, one row per CDR3 protein. The sample consists of 55,000 to 65,000 distinct CDR3 sequences, about 4% of them appearing once. V and J are TRBV5-4 and TRBJ2-5, with D uncertain. Sequencing used PBMCs. This TCR came from a woman aged 45-60 years with multiple sclerosis. CDR3 DNA: TGTGCCAGCAGCTTGGACAGAAAAGAGACCCAGTACTTC. Residues: CASSLDRKETQYF.